The 24 T cell receptor beta chains listed next were all sequenced from one sample in a study of cytomegalovirus exposure and HLA in healthy donors. Researchers ran the PCR with 60 Vbeta and 13 Jbeta primers. Method: immunoSEQ multiplex PCR; TCRdb's copy keeps in-frame clones and lacks some. The sample has roughly 140,000 clones, less than 85% seen once; the top ten hold over 6.5%. Sequenced sample: PBMCs. All receptors come from a man aged 35-49 years in good health and CMV-seropositive.

The chain combines TRBV6-1 with TRBJ1-5; 7 bases line up with TRBD1. The CDR3 is made up of 17 amino acids. Trimming cost V 4 bases and J 2 bases; bases outside gene matches: 11. CDR1 is MNHNS, CDR2 SASEGT, per germline. In nucleotides, the CDR3 is TGTGCCAGCAGTGCGGACAGGCTTGATTTCGGCAATCAGCCCCAGCATTTT. Its protein product is CASSADRLDFGNQPQHF.

The genes are TRBV30 and TRBJ2-1, with D unresolved. V lost 0 bases to trimming and J lost 8 bases, with 8 bases between them. This CDR3 has 12 amino acids. The germline CDR1 and CDR2 sequences are GTSNPN and SVGIG (reference sequence). CDR3 in DNA: TGTGCCTGGAGTGTCTTTCGGGATGAGCAGTTCTTC. This gives the protein CAWSVFRDEQFF.

The chain joins TRBV18 to TRBJ2-7; D is possibly TRBD2 (6 bases). The CDR3 runs to 14 residues. CDR1 and CDR2 from the germline V gene are KGHSH and LQKENI. Trimming cost V 6 bases and J 3 bases, with 15 bases left between them. This CDR3 reads CASSPTGTYYEQYF. In nucleotides, the CDR3 is TGTGCCAGCTCGCCCACCGGGACTTACTACGAGCAGTACTTC.

V usage is TRBV7-2 and J usage is TRBJ1-1; TRBD1 matches at 7 bases. V gave up 7 bases and J gave up 5 bases; unmatched junction bases: 10. This CDR3 has 14 amino acids. Germline V gene lookup returns CDR1 SGHTA and CDR2 FQGNSA. Here the CDR3 reads CASTPQGLRTEAFF. The CDR3 DNA sequence: TGTGCCAGCACCCCACAGGGGCTGAGGACTGAAGCTTTCTTT.

V and J are TRBV7-2 and TRBJ1-3, with 7 nucleotides matching TRBD1. J was trimmed by 0 bases and V by 4 bases; bases with no gene match: 0. This CDR3 is built from 14 residues. Germline V gene lookup returns CDR1 SGHTA and CDR2 FQGNSA. In nucleotides, the CDR3 is TGTGCCAGCAGCTGGGACAGCTCTGGAAACACCATATATTTT. As protein: CASSWDSSGNTIYF.

The chain couples TRBV5-8 to TRBJ2-3; D unclear. Germline V lookup: CDR1 SGHTS, CDR2 YDEGEE. This CDR3 is built from 13 residues. V shed 4 bases and J shed 1 base, with 7 bases lying between them. CDR3 sequence (DNA): TGTGCCAGCAGCATCACAGGCACAGATACGCAGTATTTT. Translated, it gives CASSITGTDTQYF.

Only a few counts were recorded for this clone. The V gene is TRBV29-1, the J gene TRBJ1-1; 7 bases align to TRBD1. The ends lost 7 bases at V and 3 bases at J; junction bases unmatched: 14. The germline CDR1 and CDR2 sequences are SQVTM and ANQGSEA. CDR3 size: 15 residues. DNA of the CDR3: TGCAGCGACCACAGGGGCCGAAAGGGTGACACTGAAGCTTTCTTT. Translating it yields CSDHRGRKGDTEAFF.

V gene TRBV30 combines with J gene TRBJ2-1; tentative D call: TRBD2 (5 bases). CDR1 is GTSNPN and CDR2 is SVGIG in the germline V gene (reference sequence). The CDR3 spans 13 residues. The V end was cut by 3 bases, the J end by 10 bases, with 16 bases between. CDR3 nucleotide sequence: TGTGCCTGGAGATCCGGGCCCTCGGGGGAGCAGTTCTTC. It specifies CAWRSGPSGEQFF.

DNA of the CDR3: TGTGCCAGCAGGGCAGGAGGATATCAGCCCCAGCATTTT. It codes for CASRAGGYQPQHF. V and J are TRBV6-5 and TRBJ1-5; no firm D call. Germline V gene sequence: CDR1 MNHEY, CDR2 SVGAGI. V was shortened by 6 bases and J by 5 bases, with 11 bases between the two germline ends. The CDR3 has 13 residues.

This chain uses TRBV9 with TRBJ2-1; D is unclear. This CDR3 spans 13 amino acids. The V end was cut by 0 bases, the J end by 5 bases, with 6 bases between. CDR1 and CDR2 from the germline V gene are SGDLS and YYNGEE. CDR3 nucleotides: TGTGCCAGCAGCGTAGGACTCAACAATGAGCAGTTCTTC. The encoded protein is CASSVGLNNEQFF.

This chain links TRBV11-2 with TRBJ1-2; TRBD1 matches at 7 bases. Losses at the gene ends were 5 bases for V and 7 bases for J; bases not matched to a gene: 7. The CDR3 extends over 13 amino acids. Germline loops: CDR1 SGHAT, CDR2 FQNNGV. This CDR3 reads CASSPTGTRGYTF. Here the CDR3 DNA reads TGTGCCAGCAGCCCGACAGGGACGCGTGGCTACACCTTC.

This chain connects TRBV7-2 to TRBJ2-2; no definite D call. V was trimmed by 5 bases and J by 5 bases, leaving 9 bases between them. The CDR3 covers 13 residues. Germline CDR1 SGHTA, CDR2 FQGNSA. The CDR3 here is CASSQIGTGELFF. DNA for the CDR3: TGTGCCAGCAGCCAGATCGGGACCGGGGAGCTGTTTTTT. Based on the CDR3 plus reference TRBV7-2 and TRBJ2-2, the full variable domain is GAGVSQSPSNKVTEKGKDVELRCDPISGHTALYWYRQSLGQGLEFLIYFQGNSAPDKSGLPSDRFSAERTGGSVSTLTIQRTQQEDSAVYLCASSQIGTGELFFGEGSRLTVL.

The chain employs TRBV7-2 and TRBJ2-7; 11 bases line up with TRBD2. Unmatched junction bases numbered 3, after V lost 0 bases and J lost 2 bases. Per the germline V gene, CDR1 is SGHTA and CDR2 is FQGNSA. The CDR3 contains 16 residues. The CDR3 sequence is CASSLAPSGGPYEQYF. The CDR3 region has the DNA TGTGCCAGCAGCTTAGCACCTAGCGGGGGGCCCTACGAGCAGTACTTC.

The chain combines TRBV4-2 with TRBJ1-2; a weak D match, TRBD1 (5 bases). The CDR3 has 16 amino acids. Germline CDR1 LGHNA, CDR2 YNFKEQ. With 0 bases removed from V and 0 bases from J, the gap between germline ends came to 11 bases. The CDR3 coding sequence is TGTGCCAGCAGCCAAGAAATTACAGGATCTAACTATGGCTACACCTTC. This sequence encodes CASSQEITGSNYGYTF.

The chain links TRBV6-1 to TRBJ1-2; D gene uncertain. CDR3 length: 14 residues. Germline V CDR1 and CDR2: MNHNS, SASEGT. Trimming cost V 4 bases and J 4 bases, with 13 bases left between them. CDR3 region: CASSALGPGYGYTF. As DNA, the CDR3 is TGTGCCAGCAGTGCTCTAGGTCCCGGCTATGGCTACACCTTC.

The chain combines TRBV27 with TRBJ2-7, with D perhaps TRBD2 (6 bases). CDR1 and CDR2 from the germline V gene are MNHEY and SMNVEV (reference sequence). The CDR3 length is 12 residues. V was cut by 8 bases and J by 4 bases, with 12 bases left in between. The CDR3 loop is CASWSGTYEQYF. The CDR3 DNA is TGTGCCAGCTGGTCCGGGACTTACGAGCAGTACTTC.

The chain has TRBV9 and TRBJ2-5, with TRBD2 matching 9 bases. V shed 4 bases, J shed 2 bases, and the junction held 6 bases outside the gene matches. CDR3 length: 15 amino acids. CDR1 SGDLS and CDR2 YYNGEE come from the germline V gene. The CDR3 bases are TGTGCCAGCAGCCCGGCTAGCGGGATACAAGAGACCCAGTACTTC. Translated: CASSPASGIQETQYF.

This chain uses TRBV6-5 with TRBJ1-1; D unclear. The CDR3 is 13 residues long. Germline CDR1 reads MNHEY; CDR2 reads SVGAGI. V lost 2 bases to trimming and J lost 4 bases, with 8 bases between them. CDR3 sequence (DNA): TGTGCCAGCAGTTACGTCGCGAGCACTGAAGCTTTCTTT. Translating it yields CASSYVASTEAFF.

This clone occurred a few times. The CDR3 DNA sequence: TGTGCCAGCAGCCCAGGACACTCCTACAATGAGCAGTTCTTC. It translates to CASSPGHSYNEQFF. V usage is TRBV5-5 and J usage is TRBJ2-1; D might be TRBD1 (5 bases). Per the germline V gene, CDR1 is SGHKS and CDR2 is YYEKEE (reference sequence). Trimming took off 4 bases at V and 0 bases at J, with 8 bases between the two ends. The CDR3 extends over 14 amino acids.

The CDR3 region is CASSEFPRRGDNEQFF. Written as DNA, the CDR3 is TGTGCCAGCAGTGAATTCCCCCGCCGGGGTGACAATGAGCAGTTCTTC. The rearrangement links TRBV6-1 to TRBJ2-1, with D tentatively TRBD2 (5 bases). In germline, CDR1 is MNHNS, CDR2 SASEGT. V dropped 2 bases and J dropped 5 bases, with 16 bases sitting between them. CDR3 length: 16 residues.

The chain recombines TRBV19 with TRBJ2-5; 9 nucleotides agree with TRBD2. The CDR3 extends over 16 amino acids. Per the germline V gene, CDR1 is LNHDA and CDR2 is SQIVND (reference sequence). J gave up 4 bases and V 9 bases, and 15 bases lay outside the gene matches. The CDR3 region is CASSGLRGGRGETQYF. The DNA for the CDR3 is TGTGCCAGCTCCGGTTTGCGGGGGGGGAGAGGAGAGACCCAGTACTTC.

The chain uses TRBV7-9 and TRBJ2-7, with a tentative D call TRBD1 (6 bases). V shed 5 bases and J shed 2 bases, with 10 bases lying between them. This CDR3 has 13 residues. The germline V gene encodes CDR1 SEHNR and CDR2 FQNEAQ (reference sequence). The CDR3 region is CASSTRQAYEQYF. CDR3 sequence (DNA): TGTGCCAGCAGCACACGACAGGCCTACGAGCAGTACTTC.

The gene calls are TRBV5-6 and TRBJ1-2, with TRBD1 matching 8 bases. The length of the CDR3 is 15 residues. V trimming: 1 base; J trimming: 5 bases; junction bases outside the gene matches: 7. The germline gives CDR1 SGHDT, CDR2 YYEEEE. The CDR3 spells CASSLLGQGGYGYTF. The CDR3 bases are TGTGCCAGCAGCTTGCTAGGACAGGGTGGTTATGGCTACACCTTC.

The chain couples TRBV10-3 to TRBJ2-2, with 8 bases matching TRBD1. V was clipped by 7 bases and J by 7 bases; unmatched bases: 8. Germline CDR1 reads ENHRY; CDR2 reads SYGVKD. This CDR3 is 14 amino acids long. The CDR3 region is CAIKAGGAGGELFF. The DNA for the CDR3 is TGTGCCATCAAGGCAGGGGGCGCAGGCGGGGAGCTGTTTTTT.